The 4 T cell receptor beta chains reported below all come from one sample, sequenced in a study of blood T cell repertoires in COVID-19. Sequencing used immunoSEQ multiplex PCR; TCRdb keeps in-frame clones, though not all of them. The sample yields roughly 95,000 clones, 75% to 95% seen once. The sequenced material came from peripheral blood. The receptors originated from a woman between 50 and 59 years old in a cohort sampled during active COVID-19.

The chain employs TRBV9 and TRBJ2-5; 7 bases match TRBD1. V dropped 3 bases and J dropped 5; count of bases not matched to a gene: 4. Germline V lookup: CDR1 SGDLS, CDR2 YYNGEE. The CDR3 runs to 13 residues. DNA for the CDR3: TGTGCCAGCAGCGCGACAGGGTCGGAGACCCAGTACTTC. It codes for CASSATGSETQYF.

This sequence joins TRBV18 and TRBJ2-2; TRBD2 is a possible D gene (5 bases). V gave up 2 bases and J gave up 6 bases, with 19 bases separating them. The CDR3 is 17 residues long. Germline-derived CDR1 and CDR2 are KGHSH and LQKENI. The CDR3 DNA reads TGTGCCAGCTCACCAAGTGTATCGAGGGTATTCGCCGGGGAGCTGTTTTTT. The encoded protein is CASSPSVSRVFAGELFF.

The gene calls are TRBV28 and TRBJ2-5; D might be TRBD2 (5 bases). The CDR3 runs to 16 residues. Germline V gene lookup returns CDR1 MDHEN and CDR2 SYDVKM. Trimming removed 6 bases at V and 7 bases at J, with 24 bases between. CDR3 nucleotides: TGTGCCAGCAGCCCTGGGGTGGCACGGGGATTGGGGACCCAGTACTTC. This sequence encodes CASSPGVARGLGTQYF.

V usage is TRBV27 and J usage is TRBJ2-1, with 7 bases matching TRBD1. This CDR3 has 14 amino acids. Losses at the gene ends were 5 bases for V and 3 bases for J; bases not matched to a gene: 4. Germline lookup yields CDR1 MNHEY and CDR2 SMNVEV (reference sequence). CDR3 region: CASSPDRVYNEQFF. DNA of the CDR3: TGTGCCAGCAGTCCAGACAGGGTCTACAATGAGCAGTTCTTC.